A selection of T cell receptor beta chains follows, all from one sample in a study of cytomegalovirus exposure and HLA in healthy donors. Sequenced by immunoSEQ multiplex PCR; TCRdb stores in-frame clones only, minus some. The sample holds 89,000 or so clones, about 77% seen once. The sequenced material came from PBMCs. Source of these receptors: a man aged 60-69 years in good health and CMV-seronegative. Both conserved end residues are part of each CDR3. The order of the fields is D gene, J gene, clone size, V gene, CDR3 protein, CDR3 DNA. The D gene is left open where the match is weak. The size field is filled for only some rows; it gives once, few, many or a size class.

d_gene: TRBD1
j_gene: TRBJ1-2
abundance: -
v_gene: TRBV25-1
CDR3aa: CASRPPGQGAGYTF
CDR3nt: TGTGCCAGCAGGCCCCCGGGACAGGGGGCTGGCTACACCTTC

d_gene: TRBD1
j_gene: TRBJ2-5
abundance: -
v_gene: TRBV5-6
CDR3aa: CASSLGLQGILLGTQYF
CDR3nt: TGTGCCAGCAGCTTGGGACTACAGGGGATTCTATTGGGGACCCAGTACTTC

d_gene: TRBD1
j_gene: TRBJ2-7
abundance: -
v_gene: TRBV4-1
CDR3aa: CASSPKMLTGPSSYEQYF
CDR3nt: TGCGCCAGCAGCCCCAAGATGCTGACAGGGCCCAGCTCCTACGAGCAGTACTTC

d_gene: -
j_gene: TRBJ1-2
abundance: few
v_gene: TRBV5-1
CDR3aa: CASSPQVSNYGYTF
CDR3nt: TGCGCCAGCAGCCCACAGGTTTCTAACTATGGCTACACCTTC

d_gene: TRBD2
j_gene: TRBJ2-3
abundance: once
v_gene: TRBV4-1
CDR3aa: CASSWRLARADTQYF
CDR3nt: TGCGCCAGCAGCTGGAGACTAGCCCGAGCAGATACGCAGTATTTT

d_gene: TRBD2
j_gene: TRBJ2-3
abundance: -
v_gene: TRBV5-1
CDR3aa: CASSPSATSGGVPATQYF
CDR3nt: TGCGCCAGCAGCCCCTCCGCGACTAGCGGGGGTGTCCCAGCTACGCAGTATTTT

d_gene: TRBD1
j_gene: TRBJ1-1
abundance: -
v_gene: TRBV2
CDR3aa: CASSDSDRGNTEAFF
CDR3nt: TGTGCCAGCAGTGATTCTGACAGGGGGAACACTGAAGCTTTCTTT

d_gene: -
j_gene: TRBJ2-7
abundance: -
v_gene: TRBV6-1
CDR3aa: CASGFRLGLYF
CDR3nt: TGTGCCAGCGGGTTTCGGTTGGGACTGTACTTC

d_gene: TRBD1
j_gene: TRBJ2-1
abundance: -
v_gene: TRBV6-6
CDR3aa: CASRRTGGRDNEQFF
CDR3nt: TGTGCCAGCAGGCGGACAGGGGGACGGGACAATGAGCAGTTCTTC

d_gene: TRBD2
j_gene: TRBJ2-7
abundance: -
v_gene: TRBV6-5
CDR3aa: CASSPTSGGAYEQYF
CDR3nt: TGTGCCAGCAGCCCGACTAGCGGGGGCGCCTACGAGCAGTACTTC

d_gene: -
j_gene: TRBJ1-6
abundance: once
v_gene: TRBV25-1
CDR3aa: CASSESWTLAGPLHF
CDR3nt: TGTGCCAGCAGTGAATCCTGGACCCTGGCAGGGCCCCTCCACTTT

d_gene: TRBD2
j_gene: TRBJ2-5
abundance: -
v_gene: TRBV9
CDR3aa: CASSVGTSGGYQETQYF
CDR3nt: TGTGCCAGCAGCGTAGGGACTAGCGGGGGGTACCAAGAGACCCAGTACTTC

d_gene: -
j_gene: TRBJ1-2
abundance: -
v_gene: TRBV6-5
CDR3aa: CASSRPQGSGYTF
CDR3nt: TGTGCCAGCAGCCGACCGCAGGGGAGTGGCTACACCTTC

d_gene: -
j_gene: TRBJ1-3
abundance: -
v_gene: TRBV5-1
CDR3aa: CASSLVNSYSGNTIYF
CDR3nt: TGCGCCAGCAGCTTGGTGAACAGCTACTCTGGAAACACCATATATTTT

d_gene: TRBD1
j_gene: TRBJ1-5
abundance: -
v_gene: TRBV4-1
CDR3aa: CASSQEPGTGGSQPQHF
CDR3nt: TGCGCCAGCAGCCAGGAGCCCGGGACAGGGGGAAGTCAGCCCCAGCATTTT

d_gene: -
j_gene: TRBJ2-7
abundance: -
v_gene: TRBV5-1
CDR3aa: CASSSDEGLVYEQYF
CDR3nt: TGCGCCAGCAGCTCGGACGAGGGTTTAGTATACGAGCAGTACTTC

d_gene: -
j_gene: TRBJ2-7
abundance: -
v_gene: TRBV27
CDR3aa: CASSLSRGSYEQYF
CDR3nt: TGTGCCAGCAGTTTATCCAGGGGCTCCTACGAGCAGTACTTC

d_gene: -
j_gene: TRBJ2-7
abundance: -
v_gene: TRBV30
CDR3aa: CAWSRRAGEQYF
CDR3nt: TGTGCCTGGAGTAGGCGGGCGGGCGAGCAGTACTTC

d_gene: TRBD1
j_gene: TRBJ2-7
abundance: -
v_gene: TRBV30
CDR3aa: CAWSVPTGGLYEQYF
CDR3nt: TGTGCCTGGAGTGTACCGACAGGGGGCCTCTACGAGCAGTACTTC

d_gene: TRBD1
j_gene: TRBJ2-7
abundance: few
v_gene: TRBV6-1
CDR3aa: CASGPDRGVAGEQYF
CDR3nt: TGTGCCAGCGGTCCTGACAGGGGAGTCGCGGGGGAGCAGTACTTC

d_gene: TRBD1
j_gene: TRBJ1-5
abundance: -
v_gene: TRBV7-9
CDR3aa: CASSLGTGSSNQPQHF
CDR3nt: TGTGCCAGCAGCTTAGGGACAGGGAGTAGCAATCAGCCCCAGCATTTT

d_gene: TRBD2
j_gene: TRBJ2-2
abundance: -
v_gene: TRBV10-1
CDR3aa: CASSEPGLAGANTGELFF
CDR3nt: TGCGCCAGCAGTGAGCCGGGACTAGCGGGGGCGAACACCGGGGAGCTGTTTTTT

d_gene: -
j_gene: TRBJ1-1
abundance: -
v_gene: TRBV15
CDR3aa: CATSQQENTEAFF
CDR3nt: TGTGCCACCAGCCAACAAGAGAACACTGAAGCTTTCTTT

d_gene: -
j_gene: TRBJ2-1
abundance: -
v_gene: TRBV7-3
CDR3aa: CASSPRGGLNEQFF
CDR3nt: TGTGCCAGCAGCCCGAGGGGGGGGCTGAATGAGCAGTTCTTC

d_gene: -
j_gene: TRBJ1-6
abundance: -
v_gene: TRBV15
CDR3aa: CATSRDRGPNSPLHF
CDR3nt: TGTGCCACCAGCAGAGATCGCGGCCCTAATTCACCCCTCCACTTT

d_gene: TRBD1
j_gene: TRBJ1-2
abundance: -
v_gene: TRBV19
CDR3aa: CASSTGQQRNYGYTF
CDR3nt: TGTGCCAGTAGTACGGGACAGCAGAGGAACTATGGCTACACCTTC

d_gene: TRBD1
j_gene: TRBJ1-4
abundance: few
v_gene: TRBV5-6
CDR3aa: CASSLVAGGANEKLFF
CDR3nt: TGTGCCAGCAGCTTGGTAGCAGGGGGCGCGAATGAAAAACTGTTTTTT

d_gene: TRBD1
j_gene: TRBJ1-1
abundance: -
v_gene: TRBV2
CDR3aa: CASSRQGAGVNTEAFF
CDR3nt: TGTGCCAGCAGTCGACAGGGGGCGGGGGTGAACACTGAAGCTTTCTTT

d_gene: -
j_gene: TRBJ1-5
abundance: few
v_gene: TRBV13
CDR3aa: CASSLRQGRGQPQHF
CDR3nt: TGTGCCAGCAGCTTAAGGCAGGGCAGGGGTCAGCCCCAGCATTTT

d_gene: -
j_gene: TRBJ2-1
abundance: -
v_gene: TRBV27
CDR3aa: CASSPPDTYNEQFF
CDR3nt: TGTGCCAGCAGTCCTCCGGACACCTACAATGAGCAGTTCTTC

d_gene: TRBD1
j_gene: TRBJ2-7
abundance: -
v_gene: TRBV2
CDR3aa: CASSRDRAMGEQYF
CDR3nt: TGTGCCAGCAGTCGGGACAGGGCTATGGGAGAGCAGTACTTC

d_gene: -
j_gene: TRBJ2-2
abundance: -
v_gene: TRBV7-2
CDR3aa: CASSLSGGNTGELFF
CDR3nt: TGTGCCAGCAGCTTATCCGGGGGTAACACCGGGGAGCTGTTTTTT

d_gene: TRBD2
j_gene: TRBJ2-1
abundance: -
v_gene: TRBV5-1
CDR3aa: CASSFRTSGGREQFF
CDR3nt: TGCGCCAGCAGCTTCAGGACTTCGGGGGGGCGAGAGCAGTTCTTC

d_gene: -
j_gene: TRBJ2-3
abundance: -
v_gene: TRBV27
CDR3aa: CASSFLVTDTQYF
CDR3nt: TGTGCCAGCAGTTTCCTCGTCACAGATACGCAGTATTTT

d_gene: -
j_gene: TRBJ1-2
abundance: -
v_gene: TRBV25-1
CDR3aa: CASSDSTSSGYTF
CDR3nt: TGTGCCAGCAGTGACTCGACTAGCAGTGGCTACACCTTC

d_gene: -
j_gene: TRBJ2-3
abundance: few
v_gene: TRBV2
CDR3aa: CASSRSRGSTDTQYF
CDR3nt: TGTGCCAGCAGCCGGAGCCGGGGGAGCACAGATACGCAGTATTTT

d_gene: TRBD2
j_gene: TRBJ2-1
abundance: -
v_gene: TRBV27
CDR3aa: CASSPGGGYNEQFF
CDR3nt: TGTGCCAGCAGTCCGGGCGGGGGCTACAATGAGCAGTTCTTC

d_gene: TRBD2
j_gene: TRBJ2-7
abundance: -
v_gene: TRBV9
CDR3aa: CASSGGTSGAYEQYF
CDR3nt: TGTGCCAGCAGCGGAGGGACTAGCGGGGCCTACGAGCAGTACTTC

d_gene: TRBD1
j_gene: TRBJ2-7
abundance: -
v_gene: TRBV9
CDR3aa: CASSLGQGQREQYF
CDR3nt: TGTGCCAGCAGCCTTGGACAGGGTCAACGAGAGCAGTACTTC

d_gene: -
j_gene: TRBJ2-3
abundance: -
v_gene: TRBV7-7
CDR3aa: CASSLVASTDTQYF
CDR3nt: TGTGCCAGCAGCTTAGTAGCCAGCACAGATACGCAGTATTTT

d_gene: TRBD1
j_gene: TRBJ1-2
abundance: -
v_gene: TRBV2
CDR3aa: CASSDWRGGTGYGYTF
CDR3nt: TGTGCCAGCAGTGATTGGCGGGGAGGGACAGGCTATGGCTACACCTTC

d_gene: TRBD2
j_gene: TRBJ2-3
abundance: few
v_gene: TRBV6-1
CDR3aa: CASIYGGEDTQYF
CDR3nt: TGTGCCAGCATCTACGGGGGGGAGGATACGCAGTATTTT

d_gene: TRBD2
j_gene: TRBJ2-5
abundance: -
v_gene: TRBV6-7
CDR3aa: CASSPGTSRGGQETQYF
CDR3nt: TGTGCCAGCAGCCCCGGGACTAGCCGGGGGGGACAAGAGACCCAGTACTTC

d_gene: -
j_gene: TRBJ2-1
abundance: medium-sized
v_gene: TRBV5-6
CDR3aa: CASSPGGARGEQFF
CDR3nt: TGTGCCAGCAGCCCTGGGGGGGCGCGGGGTGAGCAGTTCTTC

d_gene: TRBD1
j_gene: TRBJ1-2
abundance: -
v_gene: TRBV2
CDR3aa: CASSESRGLVYGYTF
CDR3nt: TGTGCCAGCAGTGAATCCAGGGGGCTGGTCTATGGCTACACCTTC

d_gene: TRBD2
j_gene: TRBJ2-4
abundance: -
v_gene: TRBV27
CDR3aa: CASSSWGGAKNIQYF
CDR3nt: TGTGCCAGCAGTTCCTGGGGGGGAGCCAAAAACATTCAGTACTTC

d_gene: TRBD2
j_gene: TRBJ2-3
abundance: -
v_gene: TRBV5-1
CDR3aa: CASSPSGVAGVPNGLDTQYF
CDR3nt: TGCGCCAGCAGCCCGAGTGGGGTAGCGGGGGTCCCAAACGGCCTAGATACGCAGTATTTT

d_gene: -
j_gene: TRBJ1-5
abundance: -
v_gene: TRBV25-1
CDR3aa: CASSTNQGTGPQHF
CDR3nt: TGTGCCAGCAGTACGAATCAGGGTACGGGGCCCCAGCATTTT

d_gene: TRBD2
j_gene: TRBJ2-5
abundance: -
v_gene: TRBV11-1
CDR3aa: CASSRLAGQETQYF
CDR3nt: TGTGCCAGCAGCCGACTAGCGGGGCAAGAGACCCAGTACTTC

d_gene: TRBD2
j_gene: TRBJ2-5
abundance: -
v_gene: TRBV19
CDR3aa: CASRGLAGGFPQETQYF
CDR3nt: TGTGCCAGTAGAGGGCTAGCGGGGGGGTTTCCTCAAGAGACCCAGTACTTC

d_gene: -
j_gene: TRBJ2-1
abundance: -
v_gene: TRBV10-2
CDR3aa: CASRGRRSSYNEQFF
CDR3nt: TGCGCCAGCAGGGGCCGGAGGTCCTCCTACAATGAGCAGTTCTTC

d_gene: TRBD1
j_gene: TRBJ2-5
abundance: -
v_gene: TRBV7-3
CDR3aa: CASSLGYDRVETQYF
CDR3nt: TGTGCCAGCAGCTTAGGATACGACAGGGTAGAGACCCAGTACTTC

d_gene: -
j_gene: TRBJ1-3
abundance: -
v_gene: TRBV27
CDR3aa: CASSRTGGSSGNTIYF
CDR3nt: TGTGCCAGCAGTCGGACCGGGGGAAGCTCTGGAAACACCATATATTTT

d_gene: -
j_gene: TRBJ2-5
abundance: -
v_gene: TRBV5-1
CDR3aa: CASSFGGQETQYF
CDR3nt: TGCGCCAGCAGCTTTGGGGGGCAAGAGACCCAGTACTTC

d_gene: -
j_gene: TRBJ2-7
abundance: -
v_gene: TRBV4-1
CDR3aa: CASSQVFRQANYEQYF
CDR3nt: TGCGCCAGCAGCCAAGTCTTCAGGCAGGCCAACTACGAGCAGTACTTC

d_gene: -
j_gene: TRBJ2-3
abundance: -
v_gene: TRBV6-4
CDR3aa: CASRFLQYF
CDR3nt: TGTGCCAGCAGATTCCTTCAGTATTTT

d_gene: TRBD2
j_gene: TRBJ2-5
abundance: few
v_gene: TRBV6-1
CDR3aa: CASSAGLAGETQYF
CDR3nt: TGTGCCAGCAGTGCCGGACTAGCGGGGGAGACCCAGTACTTC